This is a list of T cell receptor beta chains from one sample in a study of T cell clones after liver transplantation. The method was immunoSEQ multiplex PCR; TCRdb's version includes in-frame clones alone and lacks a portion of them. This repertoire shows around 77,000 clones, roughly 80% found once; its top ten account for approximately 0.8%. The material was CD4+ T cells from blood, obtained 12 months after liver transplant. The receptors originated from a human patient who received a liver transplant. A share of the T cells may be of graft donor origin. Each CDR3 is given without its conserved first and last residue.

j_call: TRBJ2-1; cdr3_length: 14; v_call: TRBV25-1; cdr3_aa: ASSGTSGSAYNEQF
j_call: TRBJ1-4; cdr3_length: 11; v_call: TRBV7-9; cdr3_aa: ASSLAGDEKLF
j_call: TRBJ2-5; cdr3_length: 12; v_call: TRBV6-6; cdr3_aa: ASSRGRAGETQY
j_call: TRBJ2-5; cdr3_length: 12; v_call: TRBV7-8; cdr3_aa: ASSWAGARETQY
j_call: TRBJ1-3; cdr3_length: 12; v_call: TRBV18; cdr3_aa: ASSAGGDGNTIY
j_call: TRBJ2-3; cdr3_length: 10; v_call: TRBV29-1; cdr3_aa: SFSPPADTQY
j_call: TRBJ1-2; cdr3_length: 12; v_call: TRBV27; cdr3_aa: ASSFRVGADGYT
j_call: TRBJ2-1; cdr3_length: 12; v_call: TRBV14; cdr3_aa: ASSQDWAGNEQF
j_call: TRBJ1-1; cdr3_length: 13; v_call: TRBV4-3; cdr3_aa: ASSQVSRSNTEAF
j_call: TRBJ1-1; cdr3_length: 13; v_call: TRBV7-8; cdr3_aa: ASSSRTGRYTEAF
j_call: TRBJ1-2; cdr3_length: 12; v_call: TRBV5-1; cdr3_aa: ASSLADSINGYT
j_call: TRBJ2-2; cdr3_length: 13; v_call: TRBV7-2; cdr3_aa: ASSRDPSDTGELF
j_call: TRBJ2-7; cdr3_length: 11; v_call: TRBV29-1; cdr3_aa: SVIRDRNYEQY
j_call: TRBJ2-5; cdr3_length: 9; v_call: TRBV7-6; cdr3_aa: ASSLGPTQY
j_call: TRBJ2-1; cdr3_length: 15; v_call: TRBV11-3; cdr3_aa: ASSPRTGRSSYNEQF
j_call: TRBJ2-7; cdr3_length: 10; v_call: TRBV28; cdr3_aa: ASSFPPDEQY
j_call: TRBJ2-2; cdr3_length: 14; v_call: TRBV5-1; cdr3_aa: ASTPMRGGYTGELF
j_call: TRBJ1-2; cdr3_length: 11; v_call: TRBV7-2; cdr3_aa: ASSPDRNYGYT
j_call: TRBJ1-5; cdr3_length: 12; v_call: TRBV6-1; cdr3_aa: ASCPFFSNQPQH